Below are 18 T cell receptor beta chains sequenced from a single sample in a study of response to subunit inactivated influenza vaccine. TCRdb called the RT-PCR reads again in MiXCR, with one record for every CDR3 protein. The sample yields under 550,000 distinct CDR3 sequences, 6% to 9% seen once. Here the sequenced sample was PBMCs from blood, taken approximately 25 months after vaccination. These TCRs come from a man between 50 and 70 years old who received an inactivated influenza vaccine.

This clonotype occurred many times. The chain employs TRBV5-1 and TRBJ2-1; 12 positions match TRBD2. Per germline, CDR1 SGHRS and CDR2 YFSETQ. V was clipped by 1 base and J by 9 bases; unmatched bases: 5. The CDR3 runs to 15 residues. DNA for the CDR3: TGCGCCAGCAGCTTGAGGCCTAGCGGGAGGGGTGAGCAGTTCTTC. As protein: CASSLRPSGRGEQFF.

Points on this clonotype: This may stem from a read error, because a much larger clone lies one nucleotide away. CDR3 DNA: TGCAGTGCTAGAGTGATACTCGGGACCATTGGATACTATGGCTACACCTTC. The encoded protein is CSARVILGTIGYYGYTF. The rearrangement joins TRBV20-1 to TRBJ1-2; tentatively, D is TRBD1 (5 bases). V was trimmed by 1 base and J by 3 bases, leaving 21 bases between them. This CDR3 spans 17 amino acids. CDR1 and CDR2 from the germline V gene are DFQATT and SNEGSKA (reference sequence).

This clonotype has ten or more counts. The CDR3: CASRSTGSGNTIYF. CDR3 coding DNA: TGTGCCAGCAGGTCGACAGGCTCTGGAAACACCATATATTTT. The chain recombines TRBV28 with TRBJ1-3, with D perhaps matching TRBD1 (6 bases). The CDR3 has 14 residues. Germline CDR1 reads MDHEN; CDR2 reads SYDVKM. V was trimmed by 6 bases and J by 0 bases, leaving 9 bases between them.

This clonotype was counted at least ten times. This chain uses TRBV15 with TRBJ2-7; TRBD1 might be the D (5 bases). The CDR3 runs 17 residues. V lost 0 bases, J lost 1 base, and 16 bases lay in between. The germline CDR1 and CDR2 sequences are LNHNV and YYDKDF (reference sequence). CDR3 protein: CATSRDGRGTASYEQYF. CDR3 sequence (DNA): TGTGCCACCAGCAGAGATGGTAGGGGAACAGCTTCCTACGAGCAGTACTTC.

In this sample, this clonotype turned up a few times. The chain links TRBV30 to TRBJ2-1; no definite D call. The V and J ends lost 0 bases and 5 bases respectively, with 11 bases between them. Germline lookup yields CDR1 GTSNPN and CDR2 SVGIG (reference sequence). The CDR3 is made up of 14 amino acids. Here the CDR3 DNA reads TGTGCCTGGAGTGTAGGCGGTCTCAACAATGAGCAGTTCTTC. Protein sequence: CAWSVGGLNNEQFF.

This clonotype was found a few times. CDR3 amino acids: CASSKRTGGDEKLFF. CDR3 bases: TGTGCCAGCAGTAAAAGGACAGGAGGGGATGAAAAACTGTTTTTT. This chain uses TRBV28 with TRBJ1-4; TRBD1 aligns across 7 bases. The CDR3 totals 15 residues. Germline V CDR1 and CDR2: MDHEN, SYDVKM. V lost 5 bases and J lost 6; bases outside the gene matches: 9.

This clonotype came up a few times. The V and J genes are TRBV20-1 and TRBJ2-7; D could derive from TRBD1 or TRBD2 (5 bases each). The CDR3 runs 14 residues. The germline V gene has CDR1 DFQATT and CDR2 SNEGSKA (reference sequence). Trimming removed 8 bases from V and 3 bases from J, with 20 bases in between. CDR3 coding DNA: TGCAGTCCAAACGGCCCCCGGGACCACTACGAGCAGTACTTC. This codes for CSPNGPRDHYEQYF.

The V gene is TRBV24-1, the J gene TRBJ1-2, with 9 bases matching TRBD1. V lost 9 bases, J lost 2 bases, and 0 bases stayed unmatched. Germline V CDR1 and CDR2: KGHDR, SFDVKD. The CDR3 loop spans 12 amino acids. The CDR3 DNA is TGTGCCACCGGGACAGGGAACTATGGCTACACCTTC. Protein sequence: CATGTGNYGYTF.

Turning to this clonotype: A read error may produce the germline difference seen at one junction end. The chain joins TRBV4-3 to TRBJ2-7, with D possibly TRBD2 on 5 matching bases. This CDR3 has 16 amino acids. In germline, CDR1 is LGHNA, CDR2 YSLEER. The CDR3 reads CASSKEGASLHTEQYF. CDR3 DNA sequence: TGCGCCAGCAGCAAAGAGGGTGCTAGCTTACACACCGAGCAGTACTTC.

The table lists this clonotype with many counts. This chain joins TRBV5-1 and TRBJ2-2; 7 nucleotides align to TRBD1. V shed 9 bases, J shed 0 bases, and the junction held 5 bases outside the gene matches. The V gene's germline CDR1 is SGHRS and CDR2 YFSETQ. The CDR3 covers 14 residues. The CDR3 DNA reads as TGCGCCACCCGGGACAGCACGAACACCGGGGAGCTGTTTTTT. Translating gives CATRDSTNTGELFF.

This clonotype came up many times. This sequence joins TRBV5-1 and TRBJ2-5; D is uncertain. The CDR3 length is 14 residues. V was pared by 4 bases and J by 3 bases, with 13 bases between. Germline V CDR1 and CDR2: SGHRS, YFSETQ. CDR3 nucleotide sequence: TGCGCCAGCAGCCCCAGCGCCGGAAAAGAGACCCAGTACTTC. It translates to CASSPSAGKETQYF.

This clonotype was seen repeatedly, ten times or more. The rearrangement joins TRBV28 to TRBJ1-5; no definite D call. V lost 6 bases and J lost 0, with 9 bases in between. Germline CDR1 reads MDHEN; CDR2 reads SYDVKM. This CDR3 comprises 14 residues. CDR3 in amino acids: CASSLVYSNQPQHF. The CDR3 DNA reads TGTGCCAGCAGCCTCGTATATAGCAATCAGCCCCAGCATTTT.

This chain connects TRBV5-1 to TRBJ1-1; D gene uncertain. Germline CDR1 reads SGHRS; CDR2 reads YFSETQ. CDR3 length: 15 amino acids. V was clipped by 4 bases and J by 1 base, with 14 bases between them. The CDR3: CASSPSGVRNTEAFF. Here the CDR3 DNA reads TGCGCCAGCAGCCCCTCGGGAGTTAGGAACACTGAAGCTTTCTTT. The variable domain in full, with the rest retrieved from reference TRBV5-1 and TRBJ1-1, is KAGVTQTPRYLIKTRGQQVTLSCSPISGHRSVSWYQQTPGQGLQFLFEYFSETQRNKGNFPGRFSGRQFSNSRSEMNVSTLELGDSALYLCASSPSGVRNTEAFFGQGTRLTVV.

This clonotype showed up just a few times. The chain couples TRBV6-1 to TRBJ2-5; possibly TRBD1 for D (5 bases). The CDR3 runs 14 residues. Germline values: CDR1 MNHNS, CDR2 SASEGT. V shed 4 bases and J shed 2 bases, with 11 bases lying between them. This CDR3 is CASSAQGTQETQYF. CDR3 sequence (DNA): TGTGCCAGCAGTGCTCAGGGAACACAAGAGACCCAGTACTTC.

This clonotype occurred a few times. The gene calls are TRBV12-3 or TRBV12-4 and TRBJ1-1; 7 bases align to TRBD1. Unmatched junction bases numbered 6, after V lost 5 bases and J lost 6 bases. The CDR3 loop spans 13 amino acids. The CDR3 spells CASSRDRAAEAFF. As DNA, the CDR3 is TGTGCCAGCAGTCGAGACAGGGCCGCTGAAGCTTTCTTT.

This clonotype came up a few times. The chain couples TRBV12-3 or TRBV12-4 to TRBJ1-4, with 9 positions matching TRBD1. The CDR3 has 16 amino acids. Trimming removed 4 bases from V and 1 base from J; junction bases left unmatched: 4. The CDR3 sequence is CASSSQGALTNEKLFF. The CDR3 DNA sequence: TGTGCCAGCAGTTCACAGGGGGCTCTAACTAATGAAAAACTGTTTTTT.

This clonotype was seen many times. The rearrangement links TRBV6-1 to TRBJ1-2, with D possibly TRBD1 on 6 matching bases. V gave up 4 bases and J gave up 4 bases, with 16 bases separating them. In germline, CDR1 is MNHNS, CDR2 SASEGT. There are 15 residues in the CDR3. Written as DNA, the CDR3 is TGTGCCAGCAGTGCTGAGGCCGGGACATTCTATGGCTACACCTTC. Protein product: CASSAEAGTFYGYTF.

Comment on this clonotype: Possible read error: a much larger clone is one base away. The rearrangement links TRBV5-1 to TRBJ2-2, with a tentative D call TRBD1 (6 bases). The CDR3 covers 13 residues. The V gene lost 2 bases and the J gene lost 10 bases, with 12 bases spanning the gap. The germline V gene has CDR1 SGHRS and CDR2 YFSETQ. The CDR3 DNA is TGCGCCAGCAGCTTACAGGGCGCCGAGGAGCTGTTTTTT. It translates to CASSLQGAEELFF.